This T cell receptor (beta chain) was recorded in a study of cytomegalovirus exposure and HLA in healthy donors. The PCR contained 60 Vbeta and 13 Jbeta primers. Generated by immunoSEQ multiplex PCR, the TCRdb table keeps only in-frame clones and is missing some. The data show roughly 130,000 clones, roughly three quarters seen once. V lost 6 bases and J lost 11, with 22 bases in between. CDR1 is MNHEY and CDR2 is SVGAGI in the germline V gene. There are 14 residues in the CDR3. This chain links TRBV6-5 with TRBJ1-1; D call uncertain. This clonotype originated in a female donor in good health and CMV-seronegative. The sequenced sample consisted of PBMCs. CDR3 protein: CASSNAILNFGAFF. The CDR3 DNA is TGTGCCAGCAGCAACGCCATTTTAAATTTCGGTGCTTTCTTT.